This is a list of T cell receptor beta chains from one sample in a study of blood T cell repertoires in COVID-19. The table came from immunoSEQ multiplex PCR; TCRdb's copy has only in-frame clones and leaves some out. The profile shows 120,000 to 150,000 clones, 81% of them singletons. The sequencing input was peripheral blood. Receptor source: a human donor with acute or convalescent COVID-19. The donor label of this sample is uncertain. Both conserved end residues are part of each CDR3. The D gene is left open where the match is weak. Some rows mark clone size as missing; the rest say once, few, many or name a class of expanded clone.

J gene | clone size | D gene | V gene | CDR3 DNA | CDR3 protein
TRBJ1-1 | few | NA | TRBV19 | TGTGCCAGTAGTATAGTCCGGACGGGAGGAACTGAAGCTTTCTTT | CASSIVRTGGTEAFF
TRBJ1-1 | NA | TRBD1 | TRBV18 | TGTGCCAGCTCACCACCCGGCAGGGGGCAAGCTTTCTTT | CASSPPGRGQAFF
TRBJ2-5 | NA | TRBD1 | TRBV13 | TGTGCCAGCACCTCCCGGGACAGTAAAGAGACCCAGTACTTC | CASTSRDSKETQYF
TRBJ1-4 | NA | TRBD1 | TRBV7-2 | TGTGCCAGCAGCCCGGGACAGGGAGGGAAACTGTTTTTT | CASSPGQGGKLFF
TRBJ1-4 | NA | NA | TRBV6-6 | TGTGCCAGCAGTTACCAGGAAAGGCTGTTTTTT | CASSYQERLFF
TRBJ2-5 | many | NA | TRBV6-5 | TGTGCCAGCAGTTATGGGGGGGCGTGGGAGACCCAGTACTTC | CASSYGGAWETQYF
TRBJ2-1 | NA | NA | TRBV27 | TGTGCCAGCAGTCACCTACAGGTCCTCTCCTACAATGAGCAGTTCTTC | CASSHLQVLSYNEQFF
TRBJ1-1 | once | TRBD1 | TRBV25-1 | TGTGCCAGCAGTGAATATACAGGACAGGGGAACACTGAAGCTTTCTTT | CASSEYTGQGNTEAFF
TRBJ1-2 | NA | NA | TRBV6-5 | TGTGCCAGCAGTTACGACGGGATGGGTGGCTACACCTTC | CASSYDGMGGYTF
TRBJ1-3 | NA | NA | TRBV5-1 | TGCGCCAGCAGCGTAGACATTGGCTCTGGAAACACCATATATTTT | CASSVDIGSGNTIYF
TRBJ2-1 | few | NA | TRBV29-1 | TGCAGCGTTGACAGGGGACGTGGCAATGAGCAGTTCTTC | CSVDRGRGNEQFF
TRBJ1-4 | NA | TRBD1 | TRBV13 | TGTGCCAGCAGCTCCAGGACAGGGGATAATGAAAAACTGTTTTTT | CASSSRTGDNEKLFF
TRBJ1-2 | NA | TRBD1 | TRBV7-9 | TGTGCCAGCAGCCAACTGACAGGGGGGTCGAATGGCTACACCTTC | CASSQLTGGSNGYTF
TRBJ1-1 | few | NA | TRBV20-1 | TGCAGTGCCCAGGGGAACACTGAAGCTTTCTTT | CSAQGNTEAFF
TRBJ1-1 | NA | TRBD1 | TRBV3-1/TRBV3-2 | TGTGCCAGCAGCCGAACAGGGGGCCCCGAAGCTTTCTTT | CASSRTGGPEAFF
TRBJ2-1 | NA | NA | TRBV29-1 | TGCAGCGTTGACAGGTCCTACAATGAGCAGTTCTTC | CSVDRSYNEQFF
TRBJ2-1 | NA | NA | TRBV6-1 | TGTGCCAGCAGTGAAGCCTCAAGGGGCGATGAGCAGTTCTTC | CASSEASRGDEQFF
TRBJ1-1 | NA | TRBD1 | TRBV6-5 | TGTGCCAGCACCCGGGACAGGGGGATTGAAGCTTTCTTT | CASTRDRGIEAFF
TRBJ2-2 | NA | TRBD1 | TRBV19 | TGTGCCAGTAACCGACAGGGCCCTACCGGGGAGCTGTTTTTT | CASNRQGPTGELFF
TRBJ1-2 | NA | TRBD1 | TRBV4-2 | TGTGCCAGCAGCCAACTGTCCGGGACAGCTGTCTATGGCTACACCTTC | CASSQLSGTAVYGYTF
TRBJ2-2 | few | TRBD1 | TRBV24-1 | TGTGCCACCAGTGTCGCCGGGACAGGGTACACCGGGGAGCTGTTTTTT | CATSVAGTGYTGELFF
TRBJ2-4 | NA | TRBD2 | TRBV5-4 | TGTGCCAGCACCTTATACACGAGCGGGGGGCCCCTAGCCAAAAACATTCAGTACTTC | CASTLYTSGGPLAKNIQYF
TRBJ1-3 | few | NA | TRBV28 | TGTGCCAGCAGTTTAGGACAGTCCTCTGGAAACACCATATATTTT | CASSLGQSSGNTIYF
TRBJ1-1 | NA | TRBD1 | TRBV9 | TGTGCCAGCAGCTCAACGACAGGGGGCGTGGGGACTGAAGCTTTCTTT | CASSSTTGGVGTEAFF
TRBJ2-2 | NA | NA | TRBV11-2 | TGTGCCAGCAGCTTAGAAGCGTTGAACACCGGGGAGCTGTTTTTT | CASSLEALNTGELFF
TRBJ1-6 | NA | TRBD1 | TRBV11-2 | TGTGCCAGCAGCTTACCCCGGACAGGGGGGAGTTCACCCCTCCACTTT | CASSLPRTGGSSPLHF
TRBJ1-6 | few | NA | TRBV6-5 | TGTGCCAGCAGCCTCCCAGGGGCCGAGAATTCACCCCTCCACTTT | CASSLPGAENSPLHF